The 10 T cell receptor beta chains presented below share a single source sample, sequenced in a study of blood T cell repertoires in COVID-19. Here immunoSEQ multiplex PCR was the method, and the copy in TCRdb shows in-frame clones only, minus some. This sample has 250,000 to 300,000 clones, with 87% found just once. Sequencing was done on a sample of peripheral blood. The origin of the receptors is a woman between 45 and 65 years old who had recovered from COVID-19.

This clone was recorded only once. V and J are TRBV4-2 and TRBJ1-1; tentative D call: TRBD1 (5 bases). The V end lost 0 bases, the J end lost 3 bases, and 11 bases lay between the germline ends. The CDR3 spans 15 residues. The germline CDR1 and CDR2 sequences are LGHNA and YNFKEQ. The CDR3 coding sequence is TGTGCCAGCAGCCAAGAGGGGCGGGGATACACTGAAGCTTTCTTT. Its translation is CASSQEGRGYTEAFF.

The J gene is TRBJ1-1, the V gene TRBV10-1; maybe TRBD1 (5 bases). Germline values: CDR1 WNHNN, CDR2 SYGVQD (reference sequence). CDR3 length: 16 amino acids. The ends were cut back, 1 base at V and 1 base at J, with 13 bases in the middle. This CDR3 reads CASSELGQGQNTEAFF. In DNA, the CDR3 is TGCGCCAGCAGTGAGTTAGGGCAGGGCCAGAACACTGAAGCTTTCTTT.

This chain uses TRBV24-1 with TRBJ2-2; the match to TRBD1 covers 11 bases. The CDR3 has 17 residues. Losses at the gene ends were 4 bases for V and 7 bases for J; bases not matched to a gene: 10. CDR1 and CDR2 from the germline V gene are KGHDR and SFDVKD. The CDR3 here is CATSDTGQGALDGELFF. For the CDR3, the DNA is TGTGCCACCAGTGACACAGGACAGGGGGCGCTTGACGGGGAGCTGTTTTTT.

V is TRBV5-6 and J is TRBJ2-3; maybe TRBD2 (6 bases). Deletions cut 0 bases from V and 2 bases from J, with 16 bases between. The CDR3 loop spans 17 amino acids. Germline V lookup: CDR1 SGHDT, CDR2 YYEEEE. The CDR3 region has the DNA TGTGCCAGCAGCTTGGATGAGGGTTGGGGGGACACAGATACGCAGTATTTT. Protein product: CASSLDEGWGDTDTQYF.

The chain joins TRBV6-5 to TRBJ2-1; D possibly corresponds to TRBD1 (6 bases). The CDR3 sequence is 15 residues long. The V and J ends lost 0 bases and 3 bases respectively, with 9 bases between them. Per the germline V gene, CDR1 is MNHEY and CDR2 is SVGAGI. The CDR3 is CASSYSDSNYNEQFF. The CDR3 coding sequence is TGTGCCAGCAGTTACTCGGACAGTAACTACAATGAGCAGTTCTTC.

The V gene is TRBV30, the J gene TRBJ1-5; weak D call: TRBD1 (6 bases). This CDR3 is built from 13 residues. Deletions cut 3 bases from V and 3 bases from J, with 9 bases between. Looked up from germline, CDR1 is GTSNPN and CDR2 is SVGIG (reference sequence). CDR3 sequence (DNA): TGTGCCTGGAGAACAGGGTACAATCAGCCCCAGCATTTT. Its translation: CAWRTGYNQPQHF.

The gene calls are TRBV5-6 and TRBJ2-1, with D possibly TRBD2 on 6 matching bases. Germline CDR1 and CDR2: SGHDT and YYEEEE. V gave up 0 bases and J gave up 9 bases, with 13 bases separating them. The CDR3 covers 14 residues. The CDR3 DNA reads TGTGCCAGCAGCTTGGGTACGGGAGTCCTTGAGCAGTTCTTC. Its translation: CASSLGTGVLEQFF.

This clone was seen a single time. The V and J genes are TRBV6-2 or TRBV6-3 and TRBJ1-1; TRBD1 matches at 7 bases. Germline V lookup: CDR1 MNHEY, CDR2 SVGEGT. This CDR3 is 14 amino acids long. After removal of 0 bases from V and 3 bases from J, the junction contained 1 base not matched to a gene. CDR3 nucleotides: TGTGCCAGCAGTTACTCTCAGGGGGACACTGAAGCTTTCTTT. Its translation is CASSYSQGDTEAFF.

The chain joins TRBV10-3 to TRBJ1-5; D gene ambiguous. This CDR3 comprises 16 residues. Germline V gene lookup returns CDR1 ENHRY and CDR2 SYGVKD. V lost 0 bases and J lost 5, with 14 bases in between. The CDR3 nucleotides read TGTGCCATCAGTGAGTCAGGCGGGCAGGACTATCAGCCCCAGCATTTT. Protein product: CAISESGGQDYQPQHF.

This clone was recorded a few times. The rearrangement uses TRBV7-3 and TRBJ2-1; D gene uncertain. Deletions cut 5 bases from V and 4 bases from J, with 9 bases between. Germline lookup yields CDR1 SGHTA and CDR2 FQGTGA. There are 13 residues in the CDR3. The CDR3 bases are TGTGCCAGCAGCCGAACTGAGTACAATGAGCAGTTCTTC. Translating gives CASSRTEYNEQFF.